The T cell receptor beta chain described here comes from a study of blood T cell repertoires in COVID-19. Across the whole study: Samples came from the United States, Italy and Spain, spanning acute and convalescent COVID-19. From T cells, B-cell-depleted T cells, or PBMCs came the material, which was cDNA or gDNA.

CDR3 length: 16 residues. Germline CDR1 and CDR2: GTSNPN and SVGIG (reference sequence). Trimming removed 3 bases from V and 3 bases from J; junction bases left unmatched: 10. In the authors' workflow: Amplification of reference gene primers provided the estimated nucleated cell counts. Assay: immunoSEQ multiplex PCR; the TCRdb copy retains only in-frame clones and omits some. That table supplies the V and J calls and clone size; D and trimming were determined from the DNA. The table includes 130,000 to 150,000 clones, 82% detected once. Source material: peripheral blood. The chain carries TRBV30 and TRBJ2-2, with 7 bases identical to TRBD1. This TCR derives from a human donor with acute or convalescent COVID-19. The donor label of this sample is uncertain. The CDR3 nucleotides read TGTGCCTGGAGCAGAAACAGGGGTCCCGACACCGGGGAGCTGTTTTTT. Residues: CAWSRNRGPDTGELFF. Full variable domain (missing parts from reference TRBV30 and TRBJ2-2): SQTIHQWPATLVQPVGSPLSLECTVEGTSNPNLYWYRQAAGRGLQLLFYSVGIGQISSEVPQNLSASRPQDRQFILSSKKLLLSDSGFYLCAWSRNRGPDTGELFFGEGSRLTVL.